This record concerns one TCR beta chain sequence. The data derive from a study of Ad26.COV2.S vaccination and SARS-CoV-2 variants. Germline V gene sequence: CDR1 SEHNR, CDR2 FQNEAQ (reference sequence). Trimming at V came to 1 base and at J to 3 bases, leaving 2 bases not matched to a gene. The CDR3 has 16 amino acids. Stated treatment: some 19 received Ad26.COV2.S at low or high dose, single or two shots; several received placebo; per-sample allocation not given. Collection of the samples took place on day 63 after the first injection of vaccine or placebo. Assay: immunoSEQ multiplex PCR; the TCRdb copy retains only in-frame clones and omits some. Of around 310,000 clones in the sample, approximately 87% were seen once.

Sample: peripheral blood, taken in a trial of Ad26.COV2.S vaccine versus placebo. This receptor was taken from a person aged 18-60 years who received the Ad26.COV2.S COVID-19 vaccine or a placebo. The V gene is TRBV7-9, the J gene TRBJ2-1; TRBD1 matches at 11 bases. This CDR3 is CASSLDGTGGYNEQFF. In DNA, the CDR3 is TGTGCCAGCAGCTTAGACGGGACAGGGGGCTACAATGAGCAGTTCTTC.